The 15 T cell receptor beta chains below come from one sample, sequenced in a study of blood T cell repertoires in COVID-19. TCRdb's table, derived via immunoSEQ multiplex PCR, lists solely in-frame clones and lacks some. The data hold about 190,000 clones, with 86% observed a single time. The specimen sequenced was PBMCs or T cells enriched from blood (not recorded which). The receptor set was obtained from a woman between 40 and 55 years old in a cohort exposed to, infected with or recovered from COVID-19 (not recorded which).

This clone was seen a single time. The chain couples TRBV12-3 or TRBV12-4 to TRBJ2-1; the D gene is possibly TRBD1 (5 bases). Between the trimmed V and J ends, which lost 6 bases and 2 bases, there was a span of 8 bases. This CDR3 region has 13 residues. CDR3 nucleotides: TGTGCCAGCAGCTCAGGGACCTACAATGAGCAGTTCTTC. Its protein is CASSSGTYNEQFF.

The genes are TRBV9 and TRBJ1-1, with 7 bases matching TRBD1. V was pared by 4 bases and J by 1 base, with 7 bases of the junction left unmatched. Germline lookup yields CDR1 SGDLS and CDR2 YYNGEE. CDR3 length equals 15 residues. CDR3 amino acids: CASSSQRGRNTEAFF. The CDR3 DNA reads TGTGCCAGCAGCTCCCAAAGGGGGCGGAACACTGAAGCTTTCTTT.

This clone was counted once. The gene calls are TRBV4-3 and TRBJ2-3; TRBD1 aligns across 9 bases. The CDR3 spans 17 residues. The J segment lost 7 bases and the V segment lost 3 bases, leaving 14 bases of the junction unmatched. From germline, CDR1 is LGHNA and CDR2 YSLEER. Written as DNA, the CDR3 is TGCGCCAGCAGCCAGACCCAACCGGGACAGGGTATGAATACGCAGTATTTT. The encoded protein is CASSQTQPGQGMNTQYF.

The chain uses TRBV27 and TRBJ1-2; a weak D match, TRBD1 (5 bases). This CDR3 has 13 amino acids. CDR1 is MNHEY and CDR2 is SMNVEV in the germline V gene (reference sequence). V lost 5 bases and J 3 bases, leaving 10 bases between the germline ends. The CDR3 here is CASSRGDHYGYTF. The CDR3 DNA reads TGTGCCAGCAGTCGGGGGGACCACTATGGCTACACCTTC.

This chain uses TRBV27 with TRBJ1-3; D remains unclear. The CDR3 sequence is 16 residues long. The V and J ends lost 2 bases and 4 bases respectively, with 15 bases between them. Germline V gene data show CDR1 as MNHEY and CDR2 as SMNVEV (reference sequence). CDR3 nucleotides: TGTGCCAGCAGTTTAAACGCGGGAGGGAACGGAAACACCATATATTTT. This gives the protein CASSLNAGGNGNTIYF.

The chain combines TRBV29-1 with TRBJ1-2; TRBD1 matches at 7 bases. The CDR3 has 12 residues. Germline V gene lookup returns CDR1 SQVTM and CDR2 ANQGSEA. V shed 6 bases and J 2 bases; nucleotides not matched to a gene: 3. CDR3 protein: CSVEDRNYGYTF. The CDR3 region has the DNA TGCAGCGTAGAGGACAGGAACTATGGCTACACCTTC.

The J gene is TRBJ1-6, the V gene TRBV10-1; no firm D call. Trimming stripped 4 bases from V and 7 bases from J, with 11 bases between. Germline CDR1 is WNHNN and CDR2 is SYGVQD (reference sequence). The CDR3 has 14 amino acids. The CDR3 region has the DNA TGCGCCAGCAGTGCCCGGGTTGGGAATTCACCCCTCCACTTT. Translated: CASSARVGNSPLHF.

The chain links TRBV27 to TRBJ2-2; 7 bases are a match to TRBD2. V lost 5 bases, J lost 6 bases, and 12 bases stayed unmatched. Germline CDR1 is MNHEY and CDR2 is SMNVEV (reference sequence). The CDR3 has 16 amino acids. Here the CDR3 DNA reads TGTGCCAGCAGTCCTTTATTACTCGGACTAGCCGGGGAGCTGTTTTTT. Amino acid sequence: CASSPLLLGLAGELFF.

This clone was counted a single time. The chain links TRBV9 to TRBJ2-2; 11 nucleotides line up with TRBD2. The length of the CDR3 is 17 residues. Germline V gene sequence: CDR1 SGDLS, CDR2 YYNGEE. J gave up 0 bases and V 4 bases, and 5 bases lay outside the gene matches. This chain's CDR3 is CASSSTGLAANTGELFF. The CDR3 coding sequence is TGTGCCAGCAGCTCTACGGGACTAGCGGCGAACACCGGGGAGCTGTTTTTT.

The CDR3 region is CASTTINPIAGGPGDTQYF. For the CDR3, the DNA is TGTGCCAGCACCACCATAAATCCCATAGCGGGAGGGCCGGGAGATACGCAGTATTTT. J is TRBJ2-3 and V is TRBV27, with 11 bases that match TRBD2. This CDR3 is built from 19 residues. Losses at the gene ends were 7 bases for V and 5 bases for J; bases not matched to a gene: 20. CDR1 MNHEY and CDR2 SMNVEV come from the germline V gene (reference sequence).

This clone occurred a few times. The V and J genes are TRBV7-9 and TRBJ2-7; the match to TRBD2 covers 7 bases. The trim removed 6 bases at V and 3 bases at J, leaving 11 bases unmatched. The CDR3 extends over 15 amino acids. The V gene's germline CDR1 is SEHNR and CDR2 FQNEAQ (reference sequence). The CDR3 DNA reads as TGTGCCAGCAGTTTTTCCCGGACTAGTCACTACGAGCAGTACTTC. Its protein is CASSFSRTSHYEQYF.

The chain couples TRBV27 to TRBJ1-6; 8 bases are shared with TRBD1. V lost 5 bases to trimming and J lost 7 bases; unmatched junction nucleotides: 10. The CDR3 consists of 16 residues. Germline-derived CDR1 and CDR2 are MNHEY and SMNVEV (reference sequence). This chain's CDR3 is CASSRQPGQGNSPLHF. CDR3 sequence (DNA): TGTGCCAGCAGTAGACAACCTGGACAGGGAAATTCACCCCTCCACTTT.

The rearrangement joins TRBV28 to TRBJ1-2, with unresolved D. The CDR3 spans 13 residues. The germline gives CDR1 MDHEN, CDR2 SYDVKM. The V and J ends lost 2 bases and 4 bases respectively, with 8 bases between them. This chain's CDR3 is CASSLRQAYGYTF. In DNA, the CDR3 is TGTGCCAGCAGTTTACGCCAGGCCTATGGCTACACCTTC.

This rearrangement joins TRBV6-5 to TRBJ2-5; TRBD2 matches 9 bases. CDR1 and CDR2 (germline): MNHEY, SVGAGI. The CDR3 runs to 16 residues. The ends lost 2 bases at V and 0 bases at J; junction bases unmatched: 4. DNA of the CDR3: TGTGCCAGCAGTTACAGGTCTAGCGGGAACCAAGAGACCCAGTACTTC. Residues: CASSYRSSGNQETQYF.

This chain uses TRBV6-5 with TRBJ2-7, with D possibly TRBD1 on 6 matching bases. The germline gives CDR1 MNHEY, CDR2 SVGAGI. The length of the CDR3 is 15 residues. The V end lost 3 bases, the J end lost 3 bases, and 15 bases lay between the germline ends. The DNA of the CDR3 is TGTGCCAGCAGTTATCTAAGTCAGGGGAACTACGAGCAGTACTTC. Residues: CASSYLSQGNYEQYF.